Below, 30 T cell receptor beta chains from the same sample are listed, as sequenced in a study of CXCR3-negative and CXCR3-positive naive CD8 T cells. No antigen is known for these receptors. Study findings and constraints: Hydrophobicity of TRB CDR3s was greater in CXCR3-positive naive cells than in CXCR3-negative naive cells.

Carrying UMI labels, the TRB cDNA libraries were prepared through 5' RACE. TCRdb re-analyzed the 5' RACE reads; it lists each CDR3 protein once, without DNA. The specimen's table records about 120,000 distinct CDR3 sequences. Sequencing used naive CXCR3+ CD8+ T cells from blood. The sample's subset: CD45RO-CCR7+CD27+CD95- naive CD8+ T cells expressing CXCR3 (TNR3+). The receptors originated from a human donor in good health. Some clones in this sample may be carry-over from other donors' samples.

The chain couples TRBV7-9 to TRBJ2-3; the TCRdb D gene call, TRBD2, has no DNA to confirm it. This CDR3 has 16 residues. Germline lookup yields CDR1 SEHNR and CDR2 FQNEAQ (reference sequence). The CDR3 sequence: CASSLALAGGADTQYF.

The J gene is TRBJ2-7, the V gene TRBV29-1; TCRdb returns TRBD1, unconfirmable since there is no DNA. The CDR3 covers 16 residues. CDR1 and CDR2 from the germline V gene are SQVTM and ANQGSEA. CDR3 amino acids: CSVEWPGTGNQYEQYF.

The chain uses TRBV21-1 and TRBJ1-2. TRBV21-1 is given as a pseudogene. The CDR3 covers 12 residues. CDR3 residues: CTSRQANYGYTF.

The gene calls are TRBV23-1 and TRBJ2-3; checking the TCRdb D call of TRBD2 is not possible without DNA. TRBV23-1 is marked as an open reading frame, function uncertain. The CDR3 is 19 residues long. The CDR3 loop is CASSHADGTSGGGTDTQYF.

This chain joins TRBV7-9 and TRBJ2-1; TCRdb selects TRBD1, and the lack of DNA leaves this call unchecked. The CDR3 is made up of 15 amino acids. Germline assignment: CDR1 SEHNR and CDR2 FQNEAQ (reference sequence). CDR3 region: CASSTSDRPYNEQFF.

The V and J genes are TRBV5-1 and TRBJ1-1. This CDR3 has 13 residues. Per germline, CDR1 SGHRS and CDR2 YFSETQ. The CDR3 sequence: CASSIWSNTEAFF.

The chain uses TRBV2 and TRBJ2-7; TCRdb designates TRBD1, a call that cannot be tested without DNA. The CDR3 has 16 residues. CDR1 is SNHLY and CDR2 is FYNNEI in the germline V gene. CDR3 protein: CASTRGGRDGTYEQYF.

The rearrangement uses TRBV10-3 and TRBJ2-1. This CDR3 is 14 amino acids long. CDR1 ENHRY and CDR2 SYGVKD come from the germline V gene. This chain's CDR3 is CAISEGVTFNEQFF.

This chain links TRBV9 with TRBJ1-1; the TRBD1 assignment by TCRdb is unverifiable without DNA. Germline V lookup: CDR1 SGDLS, CDR2 YYNGEE. This CDR3 contains 16 residues. CDR3 protein: CASSMTGGVMNTEAFF. Full variable domain (missing parts from reference TRBV9 and TRBJ1-1): DSGVTQTPKHLITATGQRVTLRCSPRSGDLSVYWYQQSLDQGLQFLIQYYNGEERAKGNILERFSAQQFPDLHSELNLSSLELGDSALYFCASSMTGGVMNTEAFFGQGTRLTVV.

V gene TRBV5-1 combines with J gene TRBJ2-7; TCRdb returns TRBD2, unconfirmable since there is no DNA. Germline CDR1 is SGHRS and CDR2 is YFSETQ. The CDR3 runs to 13 residues. This CDR3 is CASSLAGIAGQYF.

The CDR3 loop reads CASDEMRQGATDTQYF. The chain joins TRBV7-9 to TRBJ2-3; without DNA, the TCRdb call of TRBD1 cannot be checked. The length of the CDR3 is 16 residues. Per the germline V gene, CDR1 is SEHNR and CDR2 is FQNEAQ (reference sequence). Full variable domain (missing parts from reference TRBV7-9 and TRBJ2-3): DTGVSQNPRHKITKRGQNVTFRCDPISEHNRLYWYRQTLGQGPEFLTYFQNEAQLEKSRLLSDRFSAERPKGSFSTLEIQRTEQGDSAMYLCASDEMRQGATDTQYFGPGTRLTVL.

The J gene is TRBJ2-6, the V gene TRBV29-1; TCRdb's D gene call, TRBD1, goes unchecked for lack of DNA. The CDR3 is made up of 17 amino acids. Germline CDR1 and CDR2: SQVTM and ANQGSEA. The CDR3 is CSVRTGTVASGANVLTF. The full variable domain, completed using reference TRBV29-1 and TRBJ2-6, is SAVISQKPSRDICQRGTSLTIQCQVDSQVTMMFWYRQQPGQSLTLIATANQGSEATYESGFVIDKFPISRPNLTFSTLTVSNMSPEDSSIYLCSVRTGTVASGANVLTFGAGSRLTVL.

The V and J genes are TRBV11-1 and TRBJ1-5. The CDR3 consists of 13 residues. Germline V gene data show CDR1 as SGHAT and CDR2 as FQDESV (reference sequence). CDR3 residues: CASSLAQGQPQHF.

The chain combines TRBV21-1 with TRBJ1-5. TRBV21-1 is given as a pseudogene. The CDR3 has 18 residues. Here the CDR3 reads CASSNLMRRVISNQPQHF.

The chain uses TRBV15 and TRBJ1-6. CDR1 and CDR2 from the germline V gene are LNHNV and YYDKDF (reference sequence). The CDR3 consists of 15 residues. This chain's CDR3 is CATSSYDGDSSPLHF.

The V gene is TRBV6-5, the J gene TRBJ1-4; TCRdb proposes TRBD1, but this gene call is untestable without DNA. CDR3 size: 17 residues. The germline V gene has CDR1 MNHEY and CDR2 SVGAGI. The CDR3 sequence: CASSYSDRRATNEKLFF.

The genes are TRBV21-1 and TRBJ1-5. TRBV21-1 is tagged as a pseudogene. CDR3 size: 14 residues. CDR3 region: CASSKGDSNQPQHF.

This rearrangement joins TRBV15 to TRBJ2-2; TCRdb returns TRBD1, unconfirmable since there is no DNA. There are 15 residues in the CDR3. Germline-derived CDR1 and CDR2 are LNHNV and YYDKDF (reference sequence). The CDR3: CATSEGDSNTGELFF.

The chain joins TRBV6-6 to TRBJ2-7; the TCRdb call, TRBD1, lacks DNA for checking. CDR1 MNHNY and CDR2 SVGAGI come from the germline V gene (reference sequence). The CDR3 has 14 residues. CDR3 in amino acids: CASEDGQGDQSQYF.

J is TRBJ2-1 and V is TRBV28; TCRdb returns TRBD2, unconfirmable since there is no DNA. CDR3 size: 15 residues. Germline V CDR1 and CDR2: MDHEN, SYDVKM. This CDR3 reads CASSLGRDSWTEQFF. Full variable domain (rest looked up from reference TRBV28 and TRBJ2-1): DVKVTQSSRYLVKRTGEKVFLECVQDMDHENMFWYRQDPGLGLRLIYFSYDVKMKEKGDIPEGYSVSREKKERFSLILESASTNQTSMYLCASSLGRDSWTEQFFGPGTRLTVL.

CDR3 in amino acids: CASSLGSGLYNEQFF. V and J are TRBV5-1 and TRBJ2-1. Germline assignment: CDR1 SGHRS and CDR2 YFSETQ. The CDR3 extends over 15 amino acids.

This chain links TRBV7-3 with TRBJ2-1; TCRdb selects TRBD2, and the lack of DNA leaves this call unchecked. Germline lookup yields CDR1 SGHTA and CDR2 FQGTGA. This CDR3 contains 15 residues. The CDR3 reads CASSPLGEGYNEQFF. Full variable domain (rest looked up from reference TRBV7-3 and TRBJ2-1): GAGVSQTPSNKVTEKGKYVELRCDPISGHTALYWYRQSLGQGPEFLIYFQGTGAADDSGLPNDRFFAVRPEGSVSTLKIQRTERGDSAVYLCASSPLGEGYNEQFFGPGTRLTVL.

V is TRBV6-2 or TRBV6-3 and J is TRBJ2-3; TCRdb proposes TRBD2, but this gene call is untestable without DNA. The CDR3 is 17 residues long. Germline loops: CDR1 MNHEY, CDR2 SVGEGT. This CDR3 reads CASSRDLARASTDTQYF.

This sequence joins TRBV29-1 and TRBJ1-2. CDR3 size: 12 residues. Germline V CDR1 and CDR2: SQVTM, ANQGSEA. CDR3 sequence: CSVEGLGGGYTF.

This chain joins TRBV28 and TRBJ1-5. The CDR3 length is 16 residues. In germline, CDR1 is MDHEN, CDR2 SYDVKM. CDR3 sequence: CASKGFTEYSNQPQHF. The full variable domain, its missing parts supplied by reference TRBV28 and TRBJ1-5, is DVKVTQSSRYLVKRTGEKVFLECVQDMDHENMFWYRQDPGLGLRLIYFSYDVKMKEKGDIPEGYSVSREKKERFSLILESASTNQTSMYLCASKGFTEYSNQPQHFGDGTRLSIL.

The gene calls are TRBV12-3 or TRBV12-4 and TRBJ1-1; TCRdb's D call of TRBD1 is untestable without DNA. The CDR3 sequence is 15 residues long. The CDR3 spells CASSPGPQLNTEAFF.

The gene calls are TRBV27 and TRBJ2-1; TCRdb names TRBD2, which stays unverified in the absence of DNA. Looked up from germline, CDR1 is MNHEY and CDR2 is SMNVEV (reference sequence). The CDR3 covers 14 residues. This CDR3 is CASSLWDEYNEQFF.

The gene calls are TRBV6-5 and TRBJ2-1; TCRdb selects TRBD2, and the lack of DNA leaves this call unchecked. CDR1 MNHEY and CDR2 SVGAGI come from the germline V gene. CDR3 length: 14 amino acids. CDR3: CASSYRGGAAEQFF.

The rearrangement uses TRBV7-9 and TRBJ2-1; with no DNA, the TCRdb D assignment of TRBD1 cannot be verified. The CDR3 contains 15 residues. The V gene's germline CDR1 is SEHNR and CDR2 FQNEAQ (reference sequence). This chain's CDR3 is CASSPPRGMANEQFF.

V and J are TRBV20-1 and TRBJ1-2; TCRdb's assignment of TRBD1 cannot be checked, as there is no DNA. The CDR3 totals 17 residues. CDR1 and CDR2 (germline): DFQATT, SNEGSKA (reference sequence). The CDR3: CSARGDSSGSPNYGYTF.